A selection of T cell receptor beta chains follows, all from one sample in a study of T cells in Graves' hyperthyroidism and ophthalmopathy. MiXCR, run by TCRdb on the multiplex PCR reads, gives a single entry per CDR3 protein. The table has 500,000 to 650,000 distinct CDR3 sequences, 15% to 20% seen once. What was sequenced was blood. The receptor source for this set is a woman aged 18-29 years with Graves' ophthalmopathy. Each CDR3 is given with its conserved first and last residue. A D gene is named only where the DNA matches it firmly. A row's size may be missing; if present it is once, few, many or a size class.

cdr3_nt cdr3_aa clone_size v_call d_call j_call
TGTGCCAGCAGCTTAGCGGGATCGCTACAAGAGACCCAGTACTTC CASSLAGSLQETQYF many TRBV13 NA TRBJ2-5
TGTGCCACCAGTGATCCCGACAGGGGCAGATATGGCTACACCTTC CATSDPDRGRYGYTF few TRBV24-1 TRBD1 TRBJ1-2
TGTGCCAGCAGTTCCCCGGACAGGGCGATGCTTGGAGCTTTCTTT CASSSPDRAMLGAFF NA TRBV28 TRBD1 TRBJ1-1
TGTGCCAGCAGTTTTTCGGGGTCCGGGGAGCTGTTTTTT CASSFSGSGELFF NA TRBV28 NA TRBJ2-2
TGTGCCAGCAGCCCTCAGGCCAGGGTGGCATATCGTTATGGCTACACCTTC CASSPQARVAYRYGYTF few TRBV5-6 NA TRBJ1-2
TGTGCCGTTCAGGGGTCTTGGAACACTGAAGCTTTCTTT CAVQGSWNTEAFF many TRBV28 NA TRBJ1-1
TGTGCCAGCAGTTTAAGCCCGGGGGCGAACACTGAAGCTTTCTTT CASSLSPGANTEAFF many TRBV27 NA TRBJ1-1
TGTGCCAGCAGTTTTCTGACCCAGAGCAATCAGCCCCAGCATTTT CASSFLTQSNQPQHF NA TRBV28 NA TRBJ1-5
TGCAGCGTTGGAACCATCTCCTACGAGCAGTACTTC CSVGTISYEQYF NA TRBV29-1 NA TRBJ2-7
TGTGCCAGCGGGCTGAGGGCACCGGGGAGAAAACTGTTTTTT CASGLRAPGRKLFF few TRBV6-1 NA TRBJ1-4
TGTGCCAGCAGTCTTAGCGGGAGTGGTACGCAGTATTTT CASSLSGSGTQYF once TRBV25-1 TRBD2 TRBJ2-3
TGTGCCAGCAGTGGCCGGGTCCTCATCTACGAGCAGTACTTC CASSGRVLIYEQYF NA TRBV28 NA TRBJ2-7
TGTGCCAGCAGTTACACCGGGTGGGGTGGAGAAAACAATGAGCAGTTCTTC CASSYTGWGGENNEQFF few TRBV6-5 NA TRBJ2-1
TGTGCCAGCAGCTTCTCCGGGACAGGGGAACTCGGCTACACCTTC CASSFSGTGELGYTF NA TRBV7-2 TRBD1 TRBJ1-2
TGTGCCAGCAGCCCTTCGGGCACCGGGGAGCTGTTTTTT CASSPSGTGELFF NA TRBV11-2 NA TRBJ2-2
TGTGCCATCAGTGAAAGACCAGGAGGAAATAAGGCCCAGTACTTC CAISERPGGNKAQYF NA TRBV10-3 NA TRBJ2-5
TGTGCCAGCAGTCCATATGAGGGAGCGGGCTACACCTTC CASSPYEGAGYTF few TRBV28 NA TRBJ1-2
TGTGCCAGTAGTATCCAGGGGGGGCGAGACTACGAGCAGTACTTC CASSIQGGRDYEQYF NA TRBV19 NA TRBJ2-7
TGTGCCAGCAGTTACGGACGGCGTCCCTACGAGCAGTACTTC CASSYGRRPYEQYF many TRBV5-6 NA TRBJ2-7
TGTGCCAGCAGCTTTGATGTTTTGAGGGTCGGCAGGGGGGCTTCCTACGAGCAGTACTTC CASSFDVLRVGRGASYEQYF NA TRBV7-9 NA TRBJ2-7
TGTGCCAGCTCACCGGGACAGGGCTCGGATGGCTACACCTTC CASSPGQGSDGYTF many TRBV18 TRBD1 TRBJ1-2
TGTGCCAGCTACGCTACAAAAAGGGCCATCGGGGAGCTGTTTTTT CASYATKRAIGELFF NA TRBV2 NA TRBJ2-2
TGTGCCAGCAGTGTAGCGGGAGGGTACGAGCAGTACTTC CASSVAGGYEQYF many TRBV6-1 TRBD2 TRBJ2-7
TGTGCCAGCAAAAGACAGGGTAACACTGAAGCTTTCTTT CASKRQGNTEAFF many TRBV6-1 TRBD1 TRBJ1-1
TGTGCCAGCAGCTTATACGGCGGGAGGGTCTACAATGAGCAGTACTTC CASSLYGGRVYNEQYF NA TRBV13 TRBD2 TRBJ2-7
TGTGCCAGCAAGGTGGCTAGGGGCTACACCTTC CASKVARGYTF few TRBV28 NA TRBJ1-2
TGTGCCAGCAGCCACACGCCAGGGTCGTACAATGAGCAGTTCTTC CASSHTPGSYNEQFF many TRBV3-1 NA TRBJ2-1
TGCAGCGTTGAGCGGACAGATACGCAGTATTTT CSVERTDTQYF NA TRBV29-1 NA TRBJ2-3
TGTGCCACCCGGCTGACTAGCAGTAATGAGCAGTTCTTC CATRLTSSNEQFF many TRBV15 TRBD2 TRBJ2-1
TGTGCCAGCACCTCCGGGTCAGTAGGAAACACCATATATTTT CASTSGSVGNTIYF many TRBV28 NA TRBJ1-3
TGTGCCAGCAGTTACTCGCAGGGGATCCCTGAAGCTTTCTTT CASSYSQGIPEAFF few TRBV6-6 NA TRBJ1-1
TGCAGCGTTGAAAGGCAGGATAACTATGGCTACACCTTC CSVERQDNYGYTF many TRBV29-1 NA TRBJ1-2
TGTGCCAGCAGCCCAGCCCCTCCCCAGTTGTCAGGGGCAGTTCTCCTCCACTTT CASSPAPPQLSGAVLLHF NA TRBV9 NA TRBJ1-6
TGTGCCAGCAGCTTAGGACAGCTTTACAATGAGCAGTTCTTC CASSLGQLYNEQFF NA TRBV13 NA TRBJ2-1
TGCAGCGTTGAAGGAATCAGAACCGGGGAGCTGTTTTTT CSVEGIRTGELFF NA TRBV29-1 NA TRBJ2-2
TGCGCCAGCAGCCAAGAACGTGAGGGAGGGCGCTACAATGAGCAGTTCTTC CASSQEREGGRYNEQFF many TRBV4-3 TRBD2 TRBJ2-1
TGTGCCATCAGTGAACCCAGTTCCTACGAGCAGTACTTC CAISEPSSYEQYF many TRBV10-3 NA TRBJ2-7
TGTGCCAGCAGTGAACGGACAGGGTTTGGCTACACCTTC CASSERTGFGYTF many TRBV2 TRBD1 TRBJ1-2
TGTGCCAGCAGTTTTAGAGGTGTCTCTGGAAACACCATATATTTT CASSFRGVSGNTIYF NA TRBV28 NA TRBJ1-3
TGTGCCAGTAGTATTCTTTCGGCTGATACGCAGTATTTT CASSILSADTQYF few TRBV19 NA TRBJ2-3
TGTGCCTGGAGTGTCGACAGAGGGACTGAAGCTTTCTTT CAWSVDRGTEAFF many TRBV30 NA TRBJ1-1
TGCGCCAGGGGTTATAATTCACCCCTCCACTTT CARGYNSPLHF NA TRBV10-1 NA TRBJ1-6
TGTGCCAGCAGCAGACTCGAGGGGGGGCAAGAGACCCAGTACTTC CASSRLEGGQETQYF many TRBV11-2 NA TRBJ2-5
TGTGCCAGTATAGGAGGTCCCGGGATGAACACTGAAGCTTTCTTT CASIGGPGMNTEAFF many TRBV28 NA TRBJ1-1
TGTGCCAGCAGTGAAGCTGGGCGGAACAGGACCGACTATGGCTACACCTTC CASSEAGRNRTDYGYTF many TRBV6-1 NA TRBJ1-2
TGTGCCAGCTCGAACGTGGGACAGGGTAAACACAATGAGCAGTTCTTC CASSNVGQGKHNEQFF many TRBV28 TRBD1 TRBJ2-1
TGTGCCAGTAGTATTGCGGTCAAAGAGACCCAGTACTTC CASSIAVKETQYF NA TRBV19 NA TRBJ2-5
TGTGCCACCAGCAGAGATCTATCTAGAGGGACTGAAGCTTTCTTT CATSRDLSRGTEAFF NA TRBV15 NA TRBJ1-1
TGTGCCAGCAGCTTATACCCCGGGACAAGTAATGAAAAACTGTTTTTT CASSLYPGTSNEKLFF many TRBV7-2 NA TRBJ1-4
TGTGCCAGCAGCTTGGCCGGGGAGACCCGGTACTTC CASSLAGETRYF NA TRBV5-5 NA TRBJ2-5
TGCGCCAGCAGCCGCGTGGGGAAAGAGGGATCCTACGAGCAGTACTTC CASSRVGKEGSYEQYF NA TRBV4-1 NA TRBJ2-7
TGTGCCAGCAGCTTAGCGGGAGCCTCCAATGAGCAGTTCTTC CASSLAGASNEQFF many TRBV11-3 NA TRBJ2-1
TGTGCCAGCAACATGGACAGGGGGCCTGGAGCTTTCTTT CASNMDRGPGAFF NA TRBV6-2/TRBV6-3 TRBD1 TRBJ1-1
TGTGCCTGGAGGCGTCCGGGACTATCCCCATGGGTGGCCTCCTACAATGAGCAGTTCTTC CAWRRPGLSPWVASYNEQFF few TRBV30 TRBD2 TRBJ2-1
TGTGCCAGCAGCCAAGGCCCCGAGCCGAACACCGGGGAGCTGTTTTTT CASSQGPEPNTGELFF many TRBV3-1 NA TRBJ2-2
TGCGCCAGCAGCTTCGCTAGCGGGAACAATGAGCAGTTCTTC CASSFASGNNEQFF many TRBV5-1 TRBD2 TRBJ2-1
TGTGCCAGCACGGGGCGACTAGCGGGACAGAATGAGCAGTTCTTC CASTGRLAGQNEQFF many TRBV6-2/TRBV6-3 TRBD2 TRBJ2-1